This T cell receptor beta chain was sequenced during a study of identical twins. Study observations and caveats: With beta out-of-frame sequences, excess sharing by twins was weaker. Memory repertoires showed no such pattern, whereas abundant cord blood beta clonotypes carried fewer insertions. Analyses based on zero insertions could be partly confounded by invariant MAIT and iNKT cells.

This clonotype has a count of ten or more. Antigen specificity is unknown. An end of the junction differs from the germline gene, which may be a read error. Unique molecular identifiers were present on the cDNA, which also gained a universal primer site by template switching. TCRdb independently ran MiXCR on the 5' RACE reads; one entry per CDR3 protein. Here the sample spans about 430,000 distinct CDR3 sequences, approximately 17% being singletons. The germline V gene has CDR1 SGHRS and CDR2 YFSETQ. This CDR3 has 16 residues. The receptor was isolated from a man aged 50-60 years in good health. The V and J genes are TRBV5-1 and TRBJ2-3; 7 positions agree with TRBD2. The sequencing sample was made of naive T cells sorted from blood. This CDR3 reads CASSLGPRLASDTQYF. The CDR3 DNA reads as TGCGCCAGCAGTTTGGGCCCGAGACTAGCATCCGATACGCAGTATTTT.